These T cell receptor beta chains were read from a single sample in a study of spatial heterogeneity in lung cancer. A single record per CDR3 protein comes from TCRdb applying MiXCR to the 5' RACE reads. The table records 17,000 or so distinct CDR3 sequences, about 10% of them present only once. Specimen: PBMCs, collected at follow-up. These receptor sequences come from a male donor with early-stage non-small cell lung cancer. CDR3s include the opening cysteine and the closing phenylalanine or tryptophan. A D gene is named only where the DNA matches it firmly. Size values are once, few and many counts, or a class for expanded clones, and some rows have none.

.	many	TRBV20-1	TRBJ2-5	13	CSAMGLTQETQYF	TGCAGTGCTATGGGACTGACTCAAGAGACCCAGTACTTC
TRBD2	.	TRBV6-5	TRBJ2-5	14	CASSYAGGKETQYF	TGTGCCAGCAGTTACGCGGGGGGGAAAGAGACCCAGTACTTC
.	few	TRBV30	TRBJ1-2	12	CAWGTPNYGYTF	TGTGCCTGGGGGACACCCAACTATGGCTACACCTTC
.	few	TRBV7-2	TRBJ2-7	15	CASSLAVGSSYEQYF	TGTGCCAGCAGCTTAGCGGTGGGAAGCTCCTACGAGCAGTACTTC
TRBD2	.	TRBV6-6	TRBJ2-3	17	CASSPPSGTSGTDTQYF	TGTGCCAGCAGTCCGCCCTCCGGGACTAGCGGGACAGATACGCAGTATTTT
TRBD2	medium-sized	TRBV5-1	TRBJ2-5	15	CASSSGFGGRETQYF	TGCGCCAGCAGCTCCGGATTCGGGGGGAGAGAGACCCAGTACTTC
.	few	TRBV20-1	TRBJ2-3	11	CSARPADTQYF	TGCAGTGCTAGACCCGCAGATACGCAGTATTTT
.	few	TRBV5-1	TRBJ2-7	12	CASSTGSYEQYF	TGCGCCAGCAGTACCGGGAGTTACGAGCAGTACTTC
.	many	TRBV20-1	TRBJ2-1	16	CSARDLGSVDYNEQFF	TGCAGTGCTAGAGATCTGGGGTCCGTAGACTACAATGAGCAGTTCTTC
.	many	TRBV11-2	TRBJ1-2	15	CASSLDRTSNYGYTF	TGTGCCAGCAGCTTAGATCGAACTTCTAACTATGGCTACACCTTC
.	many	TRBV20-1	TRBJ1-1	12	CSVLGVNTEAFF	TGCAGTGTCTTAGGAGTAAACACTGAAGCTTTCTTT
.	.	TRBV5-6	TRBJ1-2	11	CASSLGASYTF	TGTGCCAGCAGCTTGGGGGCCAGCTACACCTTC
.	.	TRBV30	TRBJ2-3	14	CAWSWPGGTDTQYF	TGTGCCTGGTCATGGCCCGGGGGCACAGATACGCAGTATTTT
TRBD2	.	TRBV6-6	TRBJ2-7	16	CASSYSGLAIAYEQYF	TGTGCCAGCAGTTACTCCGGACTAGCGATCGCCTACGAGCAGTACTTC
.	few	TRBV7-6	TRBJ2-5	16	CASSPSTRLPGETQYF	TGTGCCAGCAGCCCCTCCACGCGGCTACCGGGGGAGACCCAGTACTTC
TRBD1	medium-sized	TRBV20-1	TRBJ1-4	14	CSAAGQGAEGKLFF	TGCAGTGCAGCAGGACAGGGGGCCGAGGGAAAACTGTTTTTT
.	many	TRBV11-2	TRBJ2-3	19	CASSLGWDNSFASTDTQYF	TGTGCCAGCAGCTTAGGGTGGGACAATAGTTTCGCTAGCACAGATACGCAGTATTTT
TRBD1	few	TRBV4-3	TRBJ2-1	16	CASSQATGGDYNEQFF	TGCGCCAGCAGCCAAGCCACAGGGGGCGATTACAATGAGCAGTTCTTC
TRBD2	many	TRBV5-4	TRBJ2-1	15	CASSLGAGAYNEQFF	TGTGCCAGCAGCTTGGGGGCGGGGGCCTACAATGAGCAGTTCTTC
TRBD1	few	TRBV6-1	TRBJ2-1	13	CASGGTGVGEQFF	TGTGCCAGCGGTGGGACAGGGGTCGGTGAGCAGTTCTTC
.	many	TRBV7-2	TRBJ2-3	15	CASRYSNRLGDTQYF	TGTGCCAGCAGATACAGTAATCGCCTAGGAGATACGCAGTATTTT
TRBD1	many	TRBV24-1	TRBJ1-2	12	CATFATGDGYTF	TGTGCCACTTTCGCAACAGGGGATGGCTACACCTTC
.	many	TRBV28	TRBJ2-7	14	CASSSGRDSYEQYF	TGTGCCAGCAGTTCGGGGCGGGACTCCTACGAGCAGTACTTC
TRBD1	many	TRBV5-6	TRBJ1-1	13	CASSVDRETEAFF	TGTGCCAGCAGCGTAGACAGGGAAACTGAAGCTTTCTTT
.	many	TRBV7-9	TRBJ2-1	15	CASSLGRVSYNEQFF	TGTGCCAGCAGCTTAGGGAGGGTCTCCTACAATGAGCAGTTCTTC
.	many	TRBV25-1	TRBJ2-5	15	CASSAAGASQETQYF	TGTGCCAGCAGTGCGGCCGGAGCGTCCCAAGAGACCCAGTACTTC
.	medium-sized	TRBV27	TRBJ1-2	13	CASSPQATYGYTF	TGTGCCAGCAGTCCACAGGCCACCTATGGCTACACCTTC
TRBD2	many	TRBV19	TRBJ2-2	16	CASSIWSGGTTGELFF	TGTGCCAGTAGTATCTGGTCGGGGGGGACCACCGGGGAGCTGTTTTTT
TRBD2	many	TRBV18	TRBJ2-7	16	CASSPGLAGYSYEQYF	TGTGCCAGCTCCCCGGGACTAGCGGGGTACTCCTACGAGCAGTACTTC
.	.	TRBV5-1	TRBJ2-1	14	CASSLEAGYNEQFF	TGCGCCAGCAGCTTGGAGGCAGGGTACAATGAGCAGTTCTTC
.	.	TRBV12-3/TRBV12-4	TRBJ1-5	15	CASSLSAGGNQPQHF	TGTGCCAGCAGTTTAAGTGCGGGGGGCAATCAGCCCCAGCATTTT
.	medium-sized	TRBV2	TRBJ2-2	13	CASSEREIGELFF	TGTGCCAGCAGTGAAAGGGAGATCGGGGAGCTGTTTTTT
.	many	TRBV11-2	TRBJ1-5	16	CASSLGAGGEYQPQHF	TGTGCCAGCAGCTTAGGGGCCGGGGGGGAGTATCAGCCCCAGCATTTT
TRBD1	many	TRBV28	TRBJ2-5	14	CASSLWTGEDVEYF	TGTGCCAGCAGTTTATGGACAGGGGAAGACGTAGAGTACTTC
.	medium-sized	TRBV20-1	TRBJ2-5	13	CSVQGWGGETQYF	TGCAGTGTACAGGGCTGGGGAGGAGAGACCCAGTACTTC